The rows below give T cell receptor beta chains drawn from one sample of a study of cytomegalovirus exposure and HLA in healthy donors. Measured with immunoSEQ multiplex PCR; TCRdb has only the in-frame clones, and not every one. The sample lists approximately 170,000 clones, approximately 73% occurring once. Sample: PBMCs. The receptors shown here come from a woman aged 18-29 years in good health and CMV-seropositive. Both conserved end residues are trimmed from each CDR3.

v_call	j_call	cdr3_aa
TRBV10-3	TRBJ2-1	AISTPGALQYGGSYNEQF
TRBV7-2	TRBJ1-6	ASSLGSGMRGSPLH
TRBV18	TRBJ2-3	ASSPTRTSVTDTQY
TRBV4-3	TRBJ1-2	ASSQAGQDLYGYT
TRBV7-2	TRBJ1-1	ASTLMGSLL
TRBV10-3	TRBJ2-3	AISDTGGGTDTQY
TRBV11-1	TRBJ2-7	ASSSFAYEQY
TRBV7-9	TRBJ2-7	ASSLGATGKY
TRBV5-1	TRBJ1-6	ASSTDRAYNSPLH
TRBV6-1	TRBJ1-1	AGSVGGRDEAF
TRBV7-9	TRBJ1-2	ASSVTIRDGYT
TRBV29-1	TRBJ1-2	SAANRAMGGYT
TRBV7-6	TRBJ2-3	ASSRGDTQY
TRBV11-1	TRBJ1-4	ASSPTQGIHEKLF
TRBV2	TRBJ2-3	ATTGVPDTQY
TRBV27	TRBJ2-1	ASSISGASGGPGYNEQF
TRBV7-6	TRBJ2-1	ASTQGVVGAGAWEQF
TRBV2	TRBJ1-6	ASSVIYSPLH
TRBV5-3	TRBJ2-7	ARSSYLRQGPTYEQY
TRBV7-2	TRBJ1-2	ASSTRTGSGYT
TRBV9	TRBJ1-1	ASSVQGYTEAF
TRBV6-5	TRBJ2-5	ASSSDRGETQY